Included here is one T cell receptor (beta chain) sequence, with context. In this sample, this clonotype turned up many times. The antigen it recognizes is unknown. It has no much larger one-base neighbor in the sample; base qualities were not kept. This record belongs to a study of human T cells and chemical hapten exposure (dated by TCRdb to about 2021). Regarding the complete study: For sensitization, 2% DPC in acetone was applied to a roughly 2 cm by roughly 2 cm area of upper inner arm skin. Throughout the roughly 24-week study period, patients were also given weekly therapeutic DPC doses on the scalp. Patch tests used Finn chambers with 0.01% DPC on the upper back, scored after 6 days by International Contact Dermatitis Research Group standards. The mostly female patient cohort included alopecia areata with under or over 50% scalp involvement, alopecia totalis and alopecia universalis. The libraries were sequenced as a pool, and the TCR yield per sample differed mostly because of small variations in library volumes within the pool. Peripheral blood TCR repertoire changes were tracked in vivo in alopecia patients during primary and secondary sensitization to the hapten diphenylcyclopropenone (DPC). Blood samples were taken from patients before sensitization (week 0) and then at 2, 6 and about 24 weeks after DPC sensitization. Around 30 alopecia patients provided blood for TCR sequencing at one to four time points (pre-sensitization, 2, 6 and 24 weeks). General conclusions and limits of the study: The number of TCRs above 1 in 1000 frequency did not change with DPC sensitization; there was no evidence of global repertoire structure alterations. After repeated subsampling, changes were observed in the strength of the expansion versus patch-test correlation and in the threshold at which the correlation became significant. All patients had alopecia, a presumed autoimmune disease, so their immune response might differ from that of healthy individuals. Expanded TCRs formed significantly more large CDR3 similarity clusters than pre-sensitization or healthy control sets, consistent with antigen-driven responses. A positive correlation was found between the number of PT1 expanded TCRs and patch test score, with significance reached at thresholds 8, 16 and 32 but not 4.

Taken from cysteine to phenylalanine, the CDR3 has 16 residues. Of all the DNA, just the CDR3 is kept, 48 bases in frame from base 1. V drops 5 bases and J drops 5 bases, leaving 21 bases in between. The library was generated by RACE. Sequencing instrument: NextSeq 500. During library preparation, unique molecular identifiers were attached to individual cDNA molecules so that TCRs could be counted in a quantitative, reproducible way. Each blood RNA sample was used to sequence both TCR alpha and TCR beta chains. The paper's processing steps were these. The median number of TCRs per sample was roughly 100,000, ranging from about 20,000 to 690,600. V, J and CDR3 annotation of the TCR reads was performed with the Decombinator software suite. To make PS versus PT1 abundance plots, every sample was subsampled to the same number of TCRs (28,000). TCRs were defined as expanded if absent before sensitization and observed at least eight times at the 2-week time point. Using fastp at Q25 and MiXCR, TCRdb reprocessed the public reads and kept productive beta chains. Merged by CDR3 protein, the rows form single entries marked with the most common genes and DNA. These V and J calls derive from TCRdb rather than the authors' analysis. This sample has more than 85,000 distinct CDR3 sequences in its table, and 7.5% to 9.5% of those were observed once. 2.6% of the sample is held by the ten biggest clonotypes.

The label giving this sample's time point can be read as: pre-sensitization, week 0. The treatment or condition label, as the study defines it: therapeutic diphenylcyclopropenone sensitization with weekly scalp DPC. Blood at each patch-test visit was drawn before the patch test was applied. To be eligible, patients had to be aged 18 to 70, diagnosed with alopecia and judged suitable for DPC therapy, while pregnant patients were excluded. Total RNA was extracted from unfractionated whole blood that had been collected in Tempus Blood RNA tubes. This clonotype originated in a man aged 40-49 years with alopecia areata. Some clones in this sample may be carry-over from other donors' samples. The V gene is TRBV12-3 or TRBV12-4 and the J gene is TRBJ1-1; possibly the D gene is TRBD1, per 5 matching bases. The sample in question was whole blood, obtained in connection with sensitization to the hapten diphenylcyclopropenone (DPC). The CDR3 loop reads CASSPIWGGAGTEAFF. At the DNA level, the sequence is TGTGCCAGCAGTCCCATATGGGGGGGAGCGGGGACTGAAGCTTTCTTT.